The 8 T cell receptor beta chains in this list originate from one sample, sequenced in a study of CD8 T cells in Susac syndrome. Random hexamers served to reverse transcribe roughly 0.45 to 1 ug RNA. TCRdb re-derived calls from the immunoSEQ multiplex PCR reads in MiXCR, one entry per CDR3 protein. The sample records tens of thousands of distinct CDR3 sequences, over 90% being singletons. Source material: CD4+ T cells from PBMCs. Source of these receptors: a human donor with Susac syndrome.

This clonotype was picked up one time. Here the CDR3 DNA reads TGTGCCCGGTCCGTTTTGGACAGTGGGGATTCACCCCTCCACTTT. Its translation: CARSVLDSGDSPLHF. The chain uses TRBV30 and TRBJ1-6; TRBD1 is a possible D gene (6 bases). CDR1 is GTSNPN and CDR2 is SVGIG in the germline V gene (reference sequence). V was pared by 8 bases and J by 8 bases, with 22 bases between. The CDR3 contains 15 residues.

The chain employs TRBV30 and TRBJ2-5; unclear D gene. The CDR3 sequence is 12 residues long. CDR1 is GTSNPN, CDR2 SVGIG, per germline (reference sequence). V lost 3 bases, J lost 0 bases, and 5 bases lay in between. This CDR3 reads CAWSTDQETQYF. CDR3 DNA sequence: TGTGCCTGGAGCACAGACCAAGAGACCCAGTACTTC. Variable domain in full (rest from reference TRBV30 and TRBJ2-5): SQTIHQWPATLVQPVGSPLSLECTVEGTSNPNLYWYRQAAGRGLQLLFYSVGIGQISSEVPQNLSASRPQDRQFILSSKKLLLSDSGFYLCAWSTDQETQYFGPGTRLLVL.

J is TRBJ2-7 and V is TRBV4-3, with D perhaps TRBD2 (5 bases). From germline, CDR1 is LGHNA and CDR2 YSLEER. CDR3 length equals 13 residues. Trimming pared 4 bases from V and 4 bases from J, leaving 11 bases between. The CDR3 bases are TGCGCCAGCAGCCGAGGGTTGGATTACGAGCAGTACTTC. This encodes CASSRGLDYEQYF.

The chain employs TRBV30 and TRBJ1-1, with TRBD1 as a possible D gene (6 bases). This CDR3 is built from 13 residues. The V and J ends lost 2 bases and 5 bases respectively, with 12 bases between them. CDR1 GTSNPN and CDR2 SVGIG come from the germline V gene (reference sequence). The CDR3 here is CAWSWTQGTEAFF. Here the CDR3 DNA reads TGTGCCTGGAGTTGGACCCAGGGGACTGAAGCTTTCTTT.

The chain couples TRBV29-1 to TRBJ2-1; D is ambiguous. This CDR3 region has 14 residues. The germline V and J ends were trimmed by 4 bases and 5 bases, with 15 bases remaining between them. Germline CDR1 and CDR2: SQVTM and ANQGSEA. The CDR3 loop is CSVALTAADNEQFF. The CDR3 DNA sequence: TGCAGCGTTGCATTGACGGCGGCTGACAATGAGCAGTTCTTC.

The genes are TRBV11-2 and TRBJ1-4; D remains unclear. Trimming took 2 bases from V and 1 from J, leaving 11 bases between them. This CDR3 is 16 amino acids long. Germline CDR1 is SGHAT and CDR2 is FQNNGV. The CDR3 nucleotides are TGTGCCAGCAGCTTAAATCCAACGGGAACTAATGAAAAACTGTTTTTT. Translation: CASSLNPTGTNEKLFF.

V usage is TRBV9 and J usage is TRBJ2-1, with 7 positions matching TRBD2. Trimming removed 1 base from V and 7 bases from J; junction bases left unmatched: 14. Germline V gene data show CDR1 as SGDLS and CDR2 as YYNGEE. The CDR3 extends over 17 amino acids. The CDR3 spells CASSVMGGDSFWNEQFF. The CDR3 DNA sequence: TGTGCCAGCAGCGTAATGGGGGGGGACTCCTTCTGGAATGAGCAGTTCTTC.

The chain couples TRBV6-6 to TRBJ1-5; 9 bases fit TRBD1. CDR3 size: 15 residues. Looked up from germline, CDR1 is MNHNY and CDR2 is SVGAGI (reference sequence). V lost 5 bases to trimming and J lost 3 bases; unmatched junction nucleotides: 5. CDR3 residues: CASSVGQGNNQPQHF. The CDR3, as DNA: TGTGCCAGCAGTGTGGGACAGGGCAACAATCAGCCCCAGCATTTT.